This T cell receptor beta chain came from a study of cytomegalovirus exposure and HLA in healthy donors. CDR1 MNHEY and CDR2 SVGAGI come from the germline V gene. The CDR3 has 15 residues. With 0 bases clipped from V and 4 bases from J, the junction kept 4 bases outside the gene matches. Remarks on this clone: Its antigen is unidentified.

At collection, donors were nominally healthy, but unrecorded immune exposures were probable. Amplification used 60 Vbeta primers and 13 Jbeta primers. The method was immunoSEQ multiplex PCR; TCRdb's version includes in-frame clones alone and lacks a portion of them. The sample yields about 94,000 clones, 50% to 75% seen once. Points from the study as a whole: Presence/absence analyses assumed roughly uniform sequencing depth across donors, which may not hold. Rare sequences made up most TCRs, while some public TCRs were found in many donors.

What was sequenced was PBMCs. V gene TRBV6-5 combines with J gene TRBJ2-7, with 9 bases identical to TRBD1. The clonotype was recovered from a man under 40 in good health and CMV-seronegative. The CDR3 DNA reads TGTGCCAGCAGTTACTCGGGACAGGGTTGGTACGAGCAGTACTTC. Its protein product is CASSYSGQGWYEQYF.